One sample yielded the 5 T cell receptor beta chains listed below, sequenced in a study of blood T cells in healthy people across ages. Combining a sample-barcoded 5' primer with a J-beta primer mix, a second PCR ran for about 7 to 12 cycles. TCRdb re-derived calls from the 5' RACE reads in MiXCR, one entry per CDR3 protein. Among about 680,000 distinct CDR3 sequences, about 52% were seen once, and the ten largest hold approximately 32%. Sequenced sample: blood. The receptors come from a woman in her sixties in good health.

This clonotype was counted between two and nine times. This rearrangement joins TRBV12-3 or TRBV12-4 to TRBJ2-1, with D possibly TRBD1 on 6 matching bases. V shed 2 bases and J shed 14 bases, with 13 bases lying between them. The CDR3 extends over 12 amino acids. CDR3 nucleotide sequence: TGTGCCAGCAGTTTACCCGGACAGAGGAAGTTCTTC. Protein product: CASSLPGQRKFF.

This clonotype has just a few counts. The V gene is TRBV5-1, the J gene TRBJ2-4, with 13 bases fitting TRBD2. The J call may be faulty, since TRBJ2-7 better matches the DNA end. This CDR3 has 15 amino acids. Germline CDR1 is SGHRS and CDR2 is YFSETQ. The CDR3: CASSSGLAGVVEQYF. As DNA, the CDR3 is TGCGCCAGCAGCTCAGGACTAGCGGGAGTTGTCGAGCAGTACTTC.

Details on this clonotype: This may arise from a read error, as a much more abundant clone is one base away. V gene TRBV7-2 combines with J gene TRBJ2-5; 8 nucleotides line up with TRBD2. The CDR3 totals 14 residues. The V gene's germline CDR1 is SGHTA and CDR2 FQGNSA. With 3 bases clipped from V and 3 bases from J, the junction kept 3 bases outside the gene matches. CDR3 bases: TGTGCCAGCAGCTTCGGAGCGGGAGAAGAGACCCAGTACTTC. Its protein is CASSFGAGEETQYF.

This chain joins TRBV24-1 and TRBJ2-3, with 9 bases lining up with TRBD1. Germline-derived CDR1 and CDR2 are KGHDR and SFDVKD. The CDR3 has 15 amino acids. J gave up 0 bases and V 7 bases, and 4 bases lay outside the gene matches. CDR3 nucleotides: TGTGCCACCAGAGGGGGACAGGGAAGCACAGATACGCAGTATTTT. Protein sequence: CATRGGQGSTDTQYF.

The chain carries TRBV20-1 and TRBJ2-1, with D unresolved. The CDR3 consists of 12 residues. V lost 3 bases and J 5 bases, leaving 8 bases between the germline ends. From germline, CDR1 is DFQATT and CDR2 SNEGSKA (reference sequence). CDR3 sequence reads: CSASSDHNEQFF. The CDR3 bases are TGCAGTGCTAGCAGCGACCACAATGAGCAGTTCTTC.